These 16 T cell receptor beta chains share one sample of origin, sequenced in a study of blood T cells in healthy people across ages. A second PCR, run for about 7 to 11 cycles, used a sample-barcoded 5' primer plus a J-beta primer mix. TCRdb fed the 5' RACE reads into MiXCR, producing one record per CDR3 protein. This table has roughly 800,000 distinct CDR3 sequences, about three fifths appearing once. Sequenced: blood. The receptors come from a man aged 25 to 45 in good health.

The CDR3 protein is CATNPAGRGTQYF. DNA for the CDR3: TGTGCGACCAATCCAGCGGGACGGGGGACCCAGTACTTC. This chain uses TRBV9 with TRBJ2-5, with 7 positions matching TRBD2. The CDR3 extends over 13 amino acids. Germline-derived CDR1 and CDR2 are SGDLS and YYNGEE.

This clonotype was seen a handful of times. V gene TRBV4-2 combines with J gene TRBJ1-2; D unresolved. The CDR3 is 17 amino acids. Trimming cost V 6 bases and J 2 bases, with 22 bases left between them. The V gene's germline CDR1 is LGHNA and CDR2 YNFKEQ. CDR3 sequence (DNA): TGTGCCAGCAGTACAGCCAGTGGCGATTCTTTGAACTATGGCTACACCTTC. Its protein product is CASSTASGDSLNYGYTF.

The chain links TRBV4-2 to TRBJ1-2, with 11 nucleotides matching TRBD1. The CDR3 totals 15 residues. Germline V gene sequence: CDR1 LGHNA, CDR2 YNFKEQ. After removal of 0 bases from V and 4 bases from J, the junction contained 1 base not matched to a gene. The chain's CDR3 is CASSQEGTGGYGYTF. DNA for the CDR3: TGTGCCAGCAGCCAAGAGGGGACAGGGGGCTATGGCTACACCTTC.

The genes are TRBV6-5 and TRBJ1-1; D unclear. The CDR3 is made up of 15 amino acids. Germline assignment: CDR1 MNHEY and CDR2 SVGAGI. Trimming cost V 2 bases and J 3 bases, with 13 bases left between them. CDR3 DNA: TGTGCCAGCAGTTACGGGAGATGGAAGGACACTGAAGCTTTCTTT. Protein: CASSYGRWKDTEAFF.

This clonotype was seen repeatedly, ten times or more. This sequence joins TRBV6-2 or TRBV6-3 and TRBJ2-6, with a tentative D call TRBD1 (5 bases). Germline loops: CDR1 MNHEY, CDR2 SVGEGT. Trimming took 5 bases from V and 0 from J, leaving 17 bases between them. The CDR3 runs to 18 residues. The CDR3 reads CASSLTEVDYSGANVLTF. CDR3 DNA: TGTGCCAGCAGTCTGACAGAGGTTGATTACTCTGGGGCCAACGTCCTGACTTTC.

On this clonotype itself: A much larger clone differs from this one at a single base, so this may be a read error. Here the CDR3 DNA reads TGTGCCAGCAGCTTGCCGCGAGAGGCCCAGTACTTC. It translates to CASSLPREAQYF. This chain connects TRBV7-9 to TRBJ2-5, with D hard to call. This CDR3 is 12 amino acids long. The germline V gene encodes CDR1 SEHNR and CDR2 FQNEAQ (reference sequence). Based on the CDR3 plus reference TRBV7-9 and TRBJ2-5, the full variable domain is DTGVSQNPRHKITKRGQNVTFRCDPISEHNRLYWYRQTLGQGPEFLTYFQNEAQLEKSRLLSDRFSAERPKGSFSTLEIQRTEQGDSAMYLCASSLPREAQYFGPGTRLLVL.

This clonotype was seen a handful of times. The CDR3 loop is CSVNLAGGQETQYF. The CDR3 bases are TGCAGCGTTAATCTAGCGGGAGGTCAAGAGACCCAGTACTTC. This sequence joins TRBV29-1 and TRBJ2-5, with 11 bases identical to TRBD2. CDR1 and CDR2 from the germline V gene are SQVTM and ANQGSEA. Losses at the gene ends were 5 bases for V and 2 bases for J; bases not matched to a gene: 4. This CDR3 comprises 14 residues.

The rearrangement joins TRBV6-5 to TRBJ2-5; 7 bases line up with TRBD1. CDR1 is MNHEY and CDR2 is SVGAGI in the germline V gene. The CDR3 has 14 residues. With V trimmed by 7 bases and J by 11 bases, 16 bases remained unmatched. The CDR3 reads CASIPPGQNNEQYF. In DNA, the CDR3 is TGTGCCAGCATCCCCCCGGGACAGAACAATGAGCAGTACTTC.

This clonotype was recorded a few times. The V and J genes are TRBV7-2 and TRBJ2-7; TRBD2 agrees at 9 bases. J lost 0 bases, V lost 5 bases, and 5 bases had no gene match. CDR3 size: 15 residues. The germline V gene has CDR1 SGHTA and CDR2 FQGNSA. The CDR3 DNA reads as TGTGCCAGCAGCCCCCGACTAGCGGTCTCCTACGAGCAGTACTTC. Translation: CASSPRLAVSYEQYF.

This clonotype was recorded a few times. CDR3 protein: CASSVQGSDTQYF. CDR3 bases: TGTGCCAGCAGCGTACAGGGTTCTGATACGCAGTATTTT. This chain uses TRBV7-2 with TRBJ2-3; perhaps TRBD1 as D (6 bases). Trimming took 5 bases from V and 6 from J, leaving 12 bases between them. The V gene's germline CDR1 is SGHTA and CDR2 FQGNSA. The CDR3 runs to 13 residues.

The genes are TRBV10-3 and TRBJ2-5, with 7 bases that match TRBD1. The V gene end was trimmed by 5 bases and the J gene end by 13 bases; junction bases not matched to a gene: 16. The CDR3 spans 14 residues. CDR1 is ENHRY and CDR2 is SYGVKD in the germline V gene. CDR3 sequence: CAISSGDSPYERYF. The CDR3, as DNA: TGTGCCATCAGTTCCGGGGACAGCCCGTACGAGCGGTACTTC.

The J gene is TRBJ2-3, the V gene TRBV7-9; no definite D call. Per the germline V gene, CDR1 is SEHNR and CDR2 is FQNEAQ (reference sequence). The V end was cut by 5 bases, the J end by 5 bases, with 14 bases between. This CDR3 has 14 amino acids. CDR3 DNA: TGTGCCAGCAGCCTACAGACGGAAAGAGATACGCAGTATTTT. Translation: CASSLQTERDTQYF. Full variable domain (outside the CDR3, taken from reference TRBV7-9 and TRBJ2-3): DTGVSQNPRHKITKRGQNVTFRCDPISEHNRLYWYRQTLGQGPEFLTYFQNEAQLEKSRLLSDRFSAERPKGSFSTLEIQRTEQGDSAMYLCASSLQTERDTQYFGPGTRLTVL.

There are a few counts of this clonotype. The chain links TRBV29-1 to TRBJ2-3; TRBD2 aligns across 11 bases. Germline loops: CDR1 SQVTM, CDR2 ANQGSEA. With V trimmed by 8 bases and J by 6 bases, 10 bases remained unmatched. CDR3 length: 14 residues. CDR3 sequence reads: CSLTTSGVWDTQYF. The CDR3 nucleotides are TGCAGCTTGACGACTAGCGGGGTATGGGATACGCAGTATTTT.

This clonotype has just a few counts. CDR3 residues: CASKLEHTDTQYF. The CDR3, as DNA: TGTGCCAGCAAGTTAGAACATACAGATACGCAGTATTTT. The V gene is TRBV6-1, the J gene TRBJ2-3; D is uncertain. The CDR3 spans 13 residues. Trimming stripped 7 bases from V and 3 bases from J, with 11 bases between. Per the germline V gene, CDR1 is MNHNS and CDR2 is SASEGT.

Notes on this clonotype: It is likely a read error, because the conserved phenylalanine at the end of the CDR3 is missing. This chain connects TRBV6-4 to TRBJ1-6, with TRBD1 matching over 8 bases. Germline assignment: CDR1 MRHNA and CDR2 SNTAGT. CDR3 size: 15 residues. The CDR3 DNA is TGTGCCAGCAGGGACTCTGACAGGGGTAATTCACCCCTCCACTCT. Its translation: CASRDSDRGNSPLHS.

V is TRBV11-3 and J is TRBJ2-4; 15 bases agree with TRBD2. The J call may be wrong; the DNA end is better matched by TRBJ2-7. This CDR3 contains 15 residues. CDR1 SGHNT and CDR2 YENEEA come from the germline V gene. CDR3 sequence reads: CASSSRTSGRDEQYF. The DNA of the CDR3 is TGTGCCAGCAGCTCCCGGACTAGCGGGAGGGACGAGCAGTACTTC.